A selection of T cell receptor beta chains follows, all from one sample in a study of blood T cell repertoires in COVID-19. Sequencing was performed with immunoSEQ multiplex PCR; in TCRdb, only in-frame clones are kept and a portion is missing. The sample records roughly 90,000 clones, around 85% being singletons. The material sequenced was peripheral blood. The source is a middle-aged man with acute or convalescent COVID-19. The CDR3 runs from the conserved cysteine through the conserved F or W. The order of the fields is clone size, J gene, V gene, D gene, CDR3 DNA, CDR3 protein. D genes are given only for firm matches. Clone size, where shown, is once, few, many, or a class for clones that have expanded.

>.|TRBJ2-7|TRBV18|.
TGTGCCAGCTCACCAGTAGAAAACGAGCAGTACTTC
CASSPVENEQYF
>.|TRBJ2-3|TRBV14|.
TGTGCCAGCAGCCAAGATTTCGCGCCGCAGTATTTT
CASSQDFAPQYF
>.|TRBJ2-5|TRBV28|TRBD2
TGTGCCAGCAGTTTTCGCGGGACTAGCGGGAGAGAGACCCAGTACTTC
CASSFRGTSGRETQYF
>.|TRBJ1-5|TRBV19|.
TGTGCCAGTAGCCCTGGATCAGGTAATCAGCCCCAGCATTTT
CASSPGSGNQPQHF
>.|TRBJ1-1|TRBV6-5|.
TGTGCCAGCAGTTTTGGACTTCATAACACTGAAGCTTTCTTT
CASSFGLHNTEAFF
>once|TRBJ1-2|TRBV27|.
TGTGCCAGCGGCTTACAGGGTTCTTTGGGAGGCTACACCTTC
CASGLQGSLGGYTF
>.|TRBJ2-2|TRBV19|.
TGTGCCAGTAGTCTGAGGGCAACCGGGGAGCTGTTTTTT
CASSLRATGELFF
>.|TRBJ2-3|TRBV6-2/TRBV6-3|TRBD1
TGTGCCAGCAGTTGGACAGGGGGAGTCACAGATACGCAGTATTTT
CASSWTGGVTDTQYF
>.|TRBJ2-5|TRBV7-9|.
TGTGCCAGCAGCGGAGGGGGGGAGCTAAGTGTCCAGTACTTC
CASSGGGELSVQYF
>.|TRBJ2-7|TRBV10-3|.
TGTGCCATCAGTGAGAATAACTACGAGCAGTACTTC
CAISENNYEQYF
>.|TRBJ2-7|TRBV28|TRBD2
TGTGCCAGCAGTTCACCCTGGACTAGCGGGACCTACGAGCAGTACTTC
CASSSPWTSGTYEQYF
>.|TRBJ1-1|TRBV27|.
TGTGCCAGCAGCCGGGTCCCTAGAGTTGAAGCTTTCTTT
CASSRVPRVEAFF
>.|TRBJ1-1|TRBV29-1|.
TGCAGCGCCCGTTGGGACAAGGCTTTCTTT
CSARWDKAFF
>medium-sized|TRBJ2-3|TRBV5-1|.
TGCGCCAGCAGCTTGGTTCAGTCAGATACGCAGTATTTT
CASSLVQSDTQYF
>.|TRBJ2-3|TRBV10-1|TRBD2
TGCGCCAGCAGTCGGGGGGGACGCACAGATACGCAGTATTTT
CASSRGGRTDTQYF
>.|TRBJ1-1|TRBV7-8|TRBD1
TGTGCCAGCAGCTCCCGAGGGACAGGGTTCACTGAAGCTTTCTTT
CASSSRGTGFTEAFF